These 25 T cell receptor beta chains were sequenced from one sample in a study of blood T cell repertoires in COVID-19. Method: immunoSEQ multiplex PCR; TCRdb's copy keeps in-frame clones and lacks some. The table includes almost 250,000 clones, 86% detected once. The source material was peripheral blood. Receptors were obtained from a woman aged 60-70 years who had recovered from COVID-19.

The gene calls are TRBV5-4 and TRBJ2-5; the match to TRBD2 covers 13 bases. The CDR3 is 16 residues long. The V and J ends lost 3 bases and 2 bases, in that order; junction bases with no gene match: 4. Germline V lookup: CDR1 SGHNT, CDR2 YYREEE (reference sequence). The DNA for the CDR3 is TGTGCCAGCAGCTCGGGACTAGCGGGGCCACAAGAGACCCAGTACTTC. Its translation is CASSSGLAGPQETQYF.

The chain is built from TRBV7-3 and TRBJ2-3, with 10 bases aligning to TRBD2. Germline V lookup: CDR1 SGHTA, CDR2 FQGTGA. With V trimmed by 4 bases and J by 5 bases, 6 bases remained unmatched. The length of the CDR3 is 15 residues. CDR3 protein: CASSSTSGVGDTQYF. CDR3 coding DNA: TGTGCCAGCAGCTCTACTAGCGGGGTTGGAGATACGCAGTATTTT.

Of note for this clone: Compared with germline, one end of the junction differs, possibly owing to a read error. The chain joins TRBV11-2 to TRBJ2-7; tentative D call: TRBD2 (5 bases). The germline CDR1 and CDR2 sequences are SGHAT and FQNNGV. The CDR3 is 14 amino acids. The CDR3 DNA reads as TGTGCCAGCAGCTCCCACCCGGGAACCTACAAGCAGTACTTC. Residues: CASSSHPGTYKQYF. The full variable domain, completed using reference TRBV11-2 and TRBJ2-7, is EAGVAQSPRYKIIEKRQSVAFWCNPISGHATLYWYQQILGQGPKLLIQFQNNGVVDDSQLPKDRFSAERLKGVDSTLKIQPAKLEDSAVYLCASSSHPGTYKQYFGPGTRLTVT.

The gene calls are TRBV7-2 and TRBJ2-7; D gene unclear. CDR1 is SGHTA, CDR2 FQGNSA, per germline. This CDR3 contains 13 residues. V was trimmed by 1 base and J by 4 bases, leaving 8 bases between them. In DNA form, the CDR3 reads TGTGCCAGCAGCTTAGGTTGGCAGTACGAGCAGTACTTC. Translating gives CASSLGWQYEQYF.

The chain combines TRBV11-2 with TRBJ2-5; maybe TRBD2 (7 bases). Trimming took off 5 bases at V and 8 bases at J, with 24 bases between the two ends. Germline V gene sequence: CDR1 SGHAT, CDR2 FQNNGV. The CDR3 consists of 16 residues. This chain's CDR3 is CASSQGSGENERTQYF. The CDR3 DNA sequence: TGTGCCAGCAGCCAGGGGAGCGGGGAGAACGAGAGAACCCAGTACTTC.

This sequence joins TRBV27 and TRBJ1-2, with D tentatively TRBD1 (5 bases). The germline CDR1 and CDR2 sequences are MNHEY and SMNVEV (reference sequence). This CDR3 has 15 amino acids. The ends were cut back, 3 bases at V and 6 bases at J, with 17 bases in the middle. The CDR3 nucleotides read TGTGCCAGCAGTTTCTCGGGAGGGGTACTTAATGGCTACACCTTC. It codes for CASSFSGGVLNGYTF.

The chain employs TRBV19 and TRBJ1-5, with 11 bases identical to TRBD1. CDR1 is LNHDA, CDR2 SQIVND, per germline (reference sequence). V trimming: 8 bases; J trimming: 4 bases; junction bases outside the gene matches: 4. The CDR3 loop spans 14 amino acids. The CDR3 nucleotides are TGTGCCAGTGGACAGGGGGCTGGGAATCAGCCCCAGCATTTT. Translation: CASGQGAGNQPQHF. Supplemented by reference TRBV19 and TRBJ1-5, the full variable domain reads DGGITQSPKYLFRKEGQNVTLSCEQNLNHDAMYWYRQDPGQGLRLIYYSQIVNDFQKGDIAEGYSVSREKKESFPLTVTSAQKNPTAFYLCASGQGAGNQPQHFGDGTRLSIL.

The chain is built from TRBV7-3 and TRBJ2-1; TRBD2 agrees at 9 bases. The CDR3 is 14 residues long. The germline gives CDR1 SGHTA, CDR2 FQGTGA. Trimming took 5 bases from V and 6 from J; bases not matched to a gene: 5. CDR3 in DNA: TGTGCCAGCAGCGTCGGGACTAGCCTCAATGAGCAGTTCTTC. Translating it yields CASSVGTSLNEQFF.

J is TRBJ2-5 and V is TRBV6-6; 10 nucleotides match TRBD2. Germline CDR1 is MNHNY and CDR2 is SVGAGI (reference sequence). The CDR3 is 14 residues long. The trim removed 4 bases at V and 4 bases at J, leaving 3 bases unmatched. The CDR3 loop is CASSSPSGRETQYF. The CDR3 nucleotides read TGTGCCAGCAGTTCGCCTAGCGGGAGAGAGACCCAGTACTTC.

The chain couples TRBV29-1 to TRBJ2-7; 12 bases line up with TRBD2. CDR1 SQVTM and CDR2 ANQGSEA come from the germline V gene. V was clipped by 7 bases and J by 4 bases; unmatched bases: 8. The CDR3 loop spans 14 amino acids. Here the CDR3 DNA reads TGCAGCGCCAGACTAGCGGGGGATGGTTACGAGCAGTACTTC. Translating gives CSARLAGDGYEQYF.

The chain is built from TRBV20-1 and TRBJ2-5, with no clear D. The CDR3 length is 11 residues. The germline CDR1 and CDR2 sequences are DFQATT and SNEGSKA (reference sequence). V was clipped by 7 bases and J by 2 bases, with 8 bases between them. CDR3 amino acids: CSVPRQETQYF. The CDR3 bases are TGCAGTGTTCCTAGACAAGAGACCCAGTACTTC.

The genes are TRBV10-3 and TRBJ2-1, with 8 positions matching TRBD1. Germline V lookup: CDR1 ENHRY, CDR2 SYGVKD. This CDR3 has 15 residues. The ends lost 11 bases at V and 8 bases at J; junction bases unmatched: 17. This CDR3 reads CAVNLGPTGEDEQFF. The CDR3 DNA reads TGTGCCGTTAATCTGGGACCGACAGGGGAAGATGAGCAGTTCTTC.

This chain links TRBV11-2 with TRBJ1-3, with D unclear. Germline V lookup: CDR1 SGHAT, CDR2 FQNNGV. V lost 0 bases and J lost 7, with 10 bases in between. This CDR3 is built from 14 residues. For the CDR3, the DNA is TGTGCCAGCAGCTTAGATAGACGGGTGAACACCATATATTTT. It is translated as CASSLDRRVNTIYF.

The rearrangement links TRBV4-1 to TRBJ1-1; possibly TRBD1 for D (6 bases). V was clipped by 8 bases and J by 0 bases, with 16 bases between them. This CDR3 contains 15 residues. Germline assignment: CDR1 MGHRA and CDR2 YSYEKL. CDR3: CASGWGLDVNTEAFF. The CDR3 DNA reads as TGCGCCAGCGGGTGGGGGCTTGACGTGAACACTGAAGCTTTCTTT.

The gene calls are TRBV11-3 and TRBJ1-1; 8 bases match TRBD1. Trimming cost V 5 bases and J 4 bases; bases outside gene matches: 3. This CDR3 comprises 13 residues. The germline V gene encodes CDR1 SGHNT and CDR2 YENEEA. CDR3 region: CASSVTGGTEAFF. The DNA for the CDR3 is TGTGCCAGCAGCGTAACAGGGGGCACTGAAGCTTTCTTT.

The rearrangement uses TRBV5-1 and TRBJ2-5; D might be TRBD2 (5 bases). V shed 7 bases and J shed 2 bases, with 12 bases lying between them. This CDR3 has 13 amino acids. Germline V gene lookup returns CDR1 SGHRS and CDR2 YFSETQ. The CDR3 DNA follows: TGCGCCAGCGGCCAGGAGGTGCAAGAGACCCAGTACTTC. It is translated as CASGQEVQETQYF.

The J gene is TRBJ2-5, the V gene TRBV2; D is unresolved. CDR1 is SNHLY and CDR2 is FYNNEI in the germline V gene. V was pared by 8 bases and J by 2 bases, with 21 bases between. This CDR3 spans 16 amino acids. Here the CDR3 reads CASRSWRTAEQETQYF. DNA for the CDR3: TGTGCCAGCCGGAGTTGGAGAACTGCCGAACAAGAGACCCAGTACTTC.

This sequence joins TRBV6-5 and TRBJ2-7; D possibly corresponds to TRBD1 (5 bases). The CDR3 consists of 14 residues. The V end lost 0 bases, the J end lost 4 bases, and 10 bases lay between the germline ends. Germline CDR1 reads MNHEY; CDR2 reads SVGAGI. The CDR3 protein is CASSYSGQIYEQYF. The CDR3 DNA sequence: TGTGCCAGCAGTTACTCGGGGCAGATATACGAGCAGTACTTC.

This clone has just one count. This chain links TRBV4-3 with TRBJ2-7; 7 bases line up with TRBD1. CDR1 and CDR2 (germline): LGHNA, YSLEER. The CDR3 has 14 amino acids. Trimming removed 6 bases from V and 0 bases from J; junction bases left unmatched: 5. Here the CDR3 DNA reads TGCGCCAGCAGTCAAAGACAGGGCTCCTACGAGCAGTACTTC. This sequence encodes CASSQRQGSYEQYF.

This chain uses TRBV6-5 with TRBJ1-5; 7 positions match TRBD1. The CDR3 covers 14 residues. Germline CDR1 and CDR2: MNHEY and SVGAGI. The junction had 9 bases not matched to a gene; V was cut back by 2 bases and J by 11 bases. The CDR3 is CASSYRSLGTAQHF. The CDR3 DNA reads as TGTGCCAGCAGTTACCGGTCCCTCGGGACAGCCCAGCATTTT.

The V and J genes are TRBV5-1 and TRBJ2-5; 13 positions agree with TRBD2. The V segment lost 4 bases and the J segment 4 bases; nucleotides outside the gene matches: 7. Germline CDR1 SGHRS, CDR2 YFSETQ. The CDR3 extends over 16 amino acids. CDR3 in amino acids: CASSDPLAGGPETQYF. CDR3 nucleotides: TGCGCCAGCAGCGATCCACTAGCGGGGGGGCCAGAGACCCAGTACTTC.

The V call is TRBV7-8, the J call TRBJ1-6; D remains ambiguous. The CDR3 covers 19 residues. V was clipped by 1 base and J by 0 bases, with 16 bases between them. Germline V lookup: CDR1 SGHVS, CDR2 FQNEAQ. The CDR3 here is CASSLVLGGWISYNSPLHF. The CDR3 bases are TGTGCCAGCAGCTTAGTATTGGGCGGGTGGATCTCCTATAATTCACCCCTCCACTTT.

This chain links TRBV9 with TRBJ2-5, with D perhaps TRBD1 (5 bases). Germline CDR1 SGDLS, CDR2 YYNGEE. This CDR3 region has 15 residues. V shed 4 bases and J shed 4 bases, with 17 bases lying between them. In DNA, the CDR3 is TGTGCCAGCAGCCCCACAGCTTTTAGGGGAGAGACCCAGTACTTC. This codes for CASSPTAFRGETQYF.

This clone was recorded only once. V and J are TRBV9 and TRBJ2-7; 11 bases align to TRBD1. Germline loops: CDR1 SGDLS, CDR2 YYNGEE. Germline trimming cut 4 bases from V and 4 bases from J; bases unmatched to any gene: 4. The CDR3 totals 14 residues. The CDR3 sequence: CASSTGTGGYEQYF. CDR3 bases: TGTGCCAGCAGCACCGGGACAGGGGGGTACGAGCAGTACTTC. Supplemented by reference TRBV9 and TRBJ2-7, the full variable domain reads DSGVTQTPKHLITATGQRVTLRCSPRSGDLSVYWYQQSLDQGLQFLIQYYNGEERAKGNILERFSAQQFPDLHSELNLSSLELGDSALYFCASSTGTGGYEQYFGPGTRLTVT.

This chain uses TRBV27 with TRBJ1-1; TRBD1 might be the D (5 bases). This CDR3 comprises 14 residues. Germline CDR1 is MNHEY and CDR2 is SMNVEV (reference sequence). V shed 3 bases and J shed 0 bases, with 8 bases lying between them. CDR3 in amino acids: CASSLGGMNTEAFF. CDR3 in DNA: TGTGCCAGCAGTTTGGGGGGAATGAACACTGAAGCTTTCTTT.